This TCR beta chain was sequenced during a study of beta chain features in type 1 diabetes. All of the isolated RNA was reverse transcribed, so expressed TCRB transcripts were sequenced. The table came from immunoSEQ multiplex PCR; TCRdb's copy has only in-frame clones and leaves some out. The sample carries about 360,000 clones, over 10% recorded once. Study-wide findings and caveats: Among type 1 diabetes patients, VDJ junctions had fewer insertions and more deletions. Naive, central memory and Treg TCRB repertoires appeared more alike in patients than in healthy donors.

A remark on this clone: What it binds is unknown.

The CDR3 runs 13 residues. Per germline, CDR1 GTSNPN and CDR2 SVGIG (reference sequence). This chain connects TRBV30 to TRBJ2-5; D remains unclear. Matching the DNA end better, TRBJ2-7 makes the J call doubtful. This TCR was recovered from a young man in good health. The sample was naive CD4+ T cells from blood. The CDR3 DNA is TGTGCCTGGAGTGTACTAAATCCCGACGAGCAGTACTTC. As protein: CAWSVLNPDEQYF.